This T cell receptor beta chain emerged from a study of TIL therapy for anti-PD-1-resistant metastatic lung cancer. Study details: Tumor harvest preceded PD-1/PD-L1 blockade, followed by nivolumab treatment. Tumors had a median PD-L1 proportion score of approximately 5.5%.

The germline V and J ends were trimmed by 3 bases and 6 bases, with 17 bases remaining between them. CDR1 and CDR2 from the germline V gene are SEHNR and FQNEAQ (reference sequence). This CDR3 is built from 15 residues. With regard to this clone: Its antigen is not known.

The libraries were made with immunoSEQ v3. Using immunoSEQ multiplex PCR, the repertoire was profiled, and TCRdb retains in-frame clones only, with some absent. The data hold some 50,000 clones, with about 80% observed a single time. Study-wide results and caveats: This highly selected cohort may not generalize to typical lung cancer patients.

As to time point: pre-treatment sample, taken before nivolumab and TIL therapy. Patients were adults with stage 4 NSCLC. The rearrangement joins TRBV7-9 to TRBJ1-2; D not resolved. Sequencing was performed on blood, taken at baseline. This sequence originates from a man aged 65-85 years with non-small cell lung cancer. The CDR3 reads CASSLRDRSIDGYTF. CDR3 nucleotides: TGTGCCAGCAGCTTGCGCGACCGCTCTATCGATGGCTACACCTTC.